This TCR beta chain was obtained from a study of shared clonotypes between healthy human individuals. Study context: Each donor contributed plates that comprised three CD4 naive, three CD4 memory, two CD8 naive and one CD8 memory. Notes on the study in general: Clonotypes which were not shared had lower generation probabilities than clonotypes that all four donors shared. Generally, estimated richness proved larger in naive subsets than it did in memory subsets.

As for this clone: The antigen is not known.

This table comes from immunoSEQ multiplex PCR, and its TCRdb copy is limited to in-frame clones, with some not included. The top ten hold more than 0.55% of the sample, which has about 1.1 million clones, 75% to 85% seen once. The clonotype originates from a man between 18 and 35 years old in good health. Some clones in this sample may be carry-over from other donors' samples. Sequencing was carried out using memory CD4+ T cells from PBMCs. Subset of the sample: CD45RA-negative fraction.

Written as DNA, the CDR3 is TGTGCCAGCAGTCCTCACGACAGGGTAGACACTGAAGCTTTCTTT. Translating it yields CASSPHDRVDTEAFF. The genes are TRBV25-1 and TRBJ1-1; 7 nucleotides agree with TRBD1. This CDR3 contains 15 residues. V dropped 5 bases and J dropped 3; count of bases not matched to a gene: 9. Germline-derived CDR1 and CDR2 are MGHDK and SYGVNS. The complete variable domain, with remaining parts taken from reference TRBV25-1 and TRBJ1-1, reads EADIYQTPRYLVIGTGKKITLECSQTMGHDKMYWYQQDPGMELHLIHYSYGVNSTEKGDLSSESTVSRIRTEHFPLTLESARPSHTSQYLCASSPHDRVDTEAFFGQGTRLTVV.